One and the same sample provided the 2 T cell receptor beta chains below, sequenced in a study of immune evolution from preneoplasia to lung adenocarcinoma. Method: immunoSEQ multiplex PCR; TCRdb's copy keeps in-frame clones and lacks some. The sample carries some 7,000 clones, approximately 85% recorded once. Material for sequencing was FFPE invasive lung adenocarcinoma tissue. Source of these receptors: a person aged 50-75 years with lung adenocarcinoma.

The chain links TRBV11-3 to TRBJ2-7; no clear D gene. The V gene's germline CDR1 is SGHNT and CDR2 YENEEA. Deletions cut 5 bases from V and 4 bases from J, with 15 bases between. The CDR3 is 14 amino acids. CDR3 nucleotide sequence: TGTGCCAGCAGCCCTGGTTTGGGTTCTTACGAGCAGTACTTC. As protein: CASSPGLGSYEQYF.

V and J are TRBV6-1 and TRBJ2-7, with a weak D call TRBD2 (5 bases). The CDR3 contains 18 residues. The germline gives CDR1 MNHNS, CDR2 SASEGT. Trimming stripped 2 bases from V and 4 bases from J, with 24 bases between. CDR3 residues: CASSEYQSLATNTYEQYF. The DNA of the CDR3 is TGTGCCAGCAGTGAATACCAGTCCCTAGCCACGAATACGTACGAGCAGTACTTC.